These 29 T cell receptor beta chains came from one sample sequenced in a study of identical twins. MiXCR was run by TCRdb on the 5' RACE reads, yielding one entry per CDR3 protein. The sample lists about 920,000 distinct CDR3 sequences, 10% to 15% occurring once. The data were also submitted as part of a second study, on yellow fever vaccine responses in identical twins.

The material sequenced was PBMCs. The receptor source for this set is a young woman in good health.

The rearrangement links TRBV7-2 to TRBJ1-1, with D perhaps TRBD1 (6 bases). The germline V gene has CDR1 SGHTA and CDR2 FQGNSA. The CDR3 runs to 13 residues. V lost 5 bases and J lost 11, with 18 bases in between. The CDR3 coding sequence is TGTGCCAGCAGCAAATTTTTCACCCAGGGGGCTTTCTTT. It translates to CASSKFFTQGAFF.

The chain couples TRBV3-1 to TRBJ1-2; D call uncertain. The germline V gene encodes CDR1 LGHDT and CDR2 YNNKEL (reference sequence). The CDR3 runs 13 residues. The ends were cut back, 0 bases at V and 7 bases at J, with 9 bases in the middle. CDR3 region: CASSQDEFSGYTF. CDR3 nucleotide sequence: TGTGCCAGCAGCCAAGATGAATTCAGTGGCTACACCTTC.

This clonotype was seen repeatedly, ten times or more. The chain links TRBV11-3 to TRBJ2-5; 10 positions agree with TRBD1. V trimming: 5 bases; J trimming: 7 bases; junction bases outside the gene matches: 16. Germline CDR1 is SGHNT and CDR2 is YENEEA. This CDR3 is 17 amino acids long. CDR3 sequence (DNA): TGTGCCAGCAGCAGAGATGGGACAGGGGCACCTTTAGGGACCCAGTACTTC. Amino acids: CASSRDGTGAPLGTQYF.

In its sample, this clonotype was seen a few times. The V call is TRBV5-6, the J call TRBJ2-1, with D hard to call. CDR1 is SGHDT, CDR2 YYEEEE, per germline. V lost 0 bases to trimming and J lost 7 bases, with 11 bases between them. This CDR3 comprises 14 residues. The CDR3 is CASSLEIELNEQFF. The CDR3 region has the DNA TGTGCCAGCAGCTTGGAGATAGAGCTAAATGAGCAGTTCTTC.

This clonotype was counted only a few times. The chain combines TRBV6-6 with TRBJ2-1; TRBD2 matches at 8 bases. Trimming removed 6 bases from V and 6 bases from J; junction bases left unmatched: 4. Germline V gene data show CDR1 as MNHNY and CDR2 as SVGAGI (reference sequence). There are 13 residues in the CDR3. The CDR3 sequence: CASRDSGVNEQFF. The CDR3 nucleotides are TGTGCCAGCAGGGATAGCGGGGTCAATGAGCAGTTCTTC.

The chain carries TRBV15 and TRBJ1-1; no clear D gene. V lost 4 bases to trimming and J lost 1 base, with 7 bases between them. CDR3 length: 13 residues. CDR1 and CDR2 (germline): LNHNV, YYDKDF (reference sequence). CDR3 sequence (DNA): TGTGCCACCAGCACTCGAGAGAACACTGAAGCTTTCTTT. It encodes CATSTRENTEAFF.

The chain is built from TRBV12-3 or TRBV12-4 and TRBJ2-3; D is undetermined. Trimming left V 7 bases short and J 0 bases short, with 11 bases between. CDR3 size: 14 residues. The CDR3 sequence: CASKIAASTDTQYF. In DNA form, the CDR3 reads TGTGCCAGCAAGATAGCCGCAAGCACAGATACGCAGTATTTT.

This clonotype was counted only a few times. This sequence joins TRBV6-1 and TRBJ1-5, with a possible D match to TRBD1 (6 bases). Germline CDR1 and CDR2: MNHNS and SASEGT. V dropped 2 bases and J dropped 7 bases, with 12 bases sitting between them. This CDR3 has 14 amino acids. CDR3: CASSEMGAGQPQHF. CDR3 bases: TGTGCCAGCAGTGAAATGGGGGCTGGACAGCCCCAGCATTTT.

This chain connects TRBV20-1 to TRBJ2-1; possible D gene TRBD1, 5 bases. Trimming pared 3 bases from V and 3 bases from J, leaving 12 bases between. The CDR3 loop spans 14 amino acids. CDR1 and CDR2 from the germline V gene are DFQATT and SNEGSKA (reference sequence). CDR3 region: CSARTVVGYNEQFF. As DNA, the CDR3 is TGCAGTGCTAGGACAGTTGTTGGCTACAATGAGCAGTTCTTC.

This clonotype was recorded a few times. This rearrangement joins TRBV28 to TRBJ2-7; possibly TRBD1 or TRBD2 for D (5 bases each). Germline lookup yields CDR1 MDHEN and CDR2 SYDVKM. The CDR3 is made up of 15 amino acids. V lost 3 bases and J lost 2, with 14 bases in between. Here the CDR3 DNA reads TGTGCCAGCAGTTTCCAGACGGGACCTACCTACGAGCAGTACTTC. Encoded protein: CASSFQTGPTYEQYF.

This clonotype was seen a handful of times. The chain joins TRBV5-5 to TRBJ1-5; unclear D gene. The CDR3 is 17 amino acids. Germline V gene lookup returns CDR1 SGHKS and CDR2 YYEKEE (reference sequence). V lost 0 bases to trimming and J lost 2 bases, with 15 bases between them. CDR3 bases: TGTGCCAGCAGCTTGGCCGGGGAGGGTCCGGGCAATCAGCCCCAGCATTTT. Translating gives CASSLAGEGPGNQPQHF.

This clonotype was observed once. This rearrangement joins TRBV20-1 to TRBJ2-1; 8 bases map to TRBD1. This CDR3 spans 17 amino acids. Germline CDR1 DFQATT, CDR2 SNEGSKA (reference sequence). V shed 3 bases, J shed 7 bases, and the junction held 17 bases outside the gene matches. CDR3 nucleotide sequence: TGCAGTGCTAGGTCCGAAACCGGGACAGGTCCCAGGAATGAGCAGTTCTTC. Amino acids: CSARSETGTGPRNEQFF.

This clonotype was found many times. This chain's CDR3 is CASSLKQPSSYNEQFF. The CDR3 DNA is TGCGCCAGCAGCTTGAAACAGCCCAGCTCCTACAATGAGCAGTTCTTC. V gene TRBV5-1 combines with J gene TRBJ2-1; D not resolved. V lost 1 base and J 0 bases, leaving 11 bases between the germline ends. This CDR3 spans 16 amino acids. CDR1 and CDR2 (germline): SGHRS, YFSETQ.

This clonotype came up many times. The chain uses TRBV10-3 and TRBJ2-3; D unresolved. Germline V gives CDR1 ENHRY, CDR2 SYGVKD. The CDR3 spans 13 residues. Trimming stripped 4 bases from V and 6 bases from J, with 11 bases between. DNA for the CDR3: TGTGCCATCAGTGGAGGAGTCCCCGATACGCAGTATTTT. Protein: CAISGGVPDTQYF.

This clonotype occurred a few times. The CDR3 reads CASRPGTSSSYEQYF. CDR3 DNA: TGTGCCAGCAGGCCCGGGACTAGCTCTTCCTACGAGCAGTACTTC. The genes are TRBV12-3 or TRBV12-4 and TRBJ2-7, with 9 bases that match TRBD2. J lost 1 base, V lost 6 bases, and 7 bases had no gene match. The CDR3 loop spans 15 amino acids.

The chain is built from TRBV2 and TRBJ2-3; 10 bases align to TRBD2. There are 15 residues in the CDR3. The V gene's germline CDR1 is SNHLY and CDR2 FYNNEI. The trim removed 6 bases at V and 2 bases at J, leaving 5 bases unmatched. CDR3 nucleotide sequence: TGTGCCAGCAGCCTAGCGGGGGATTCCACAGATACGCAGTATTTT. Its protein product is CASSLAGDSTDTQYF. Filled out from reference TRBV2 and TRBJ2-3, the complete variable domain reads EPEVTQTPSHQVTQMGQEVILRCVPISNHLYFYWYRQILGQKVEFLVSFYNNEISEKSEIFDDQFSVERPDGSNFTLKIRSTKLEDSAMYFCASSLAGDSTDTQYFGPGTRLTVL.

This clonotype appeared a few times. One end of the junction is discordant with germline, which a read error may explain. CDR3: CASSQDSVVF. The CDR3 DNA reads TGTGCCAGCAGCCAAGATTCAGTCGTCTTT. The J gene is TRBJ1-1, the V gene TRBV4-2; no clear D. Germline assignment: CDR1 LGHNA and CDR2 YNFKEQ. The CDR3 totals 10 residues.

This rearrangement joins TRBV12-3 or TRBV12-4 to TRBJ1-4, with no clear D. V lost 3 bases, J lost 3 bases, and 11 bases lay in between. The length of the CDR3 is 15 residues. This CDR3 reads CASSFFPGSNEKLFF. The DNA of the CDR3 is TGTGCCAGCAGTTTTTTCCCAGGCTCTAATGAAAAACTGTTTTTT.

This chain uses TRBV4-1 with TRBJ1-1; possible D gene TRBD1, 6 bases. The CDR3 loop spans 16 amino acids. Per the germline V gene, CDR1 is MGHRA and CDR2 is YSYEKL. The V gene lost 6 bases and the J gene lost 1 base, with 18 bases spanning the gap. The CDR3 loop reads CASSPAPQGGNTEAFF. The DNA of the CDR3 is TGCGCCAGCAGTCCAGCCCCTCAAGGGGGGAACACTGAAGCTTTCTTT.

At least ten counts were recorded for this clonotype. The chain carries TRBV7-2 and TRBJ2-3; D possibly corresponds to TRBD2 (6 bases). CDR3 length: 14 amino acids. Germline V CDR1 and CDR2: SGHTA, FQGNSA. Trimming took 2 bases from V and 7 from J, leaving 13 bases between them. Written as DNA, the CDR3 is TGTGCCAGCAGCTTACAGTCTAGCGAGCATACGCAGTATTTT. It yields the protein CASSLQSSEHTQYF.

In this sample, this clonotype turned up many times. The V and J genes are TRBV4-1 and TRBJ2-1; D may be TRBD2 (5 bases). There are 15 residues in the CDR3. V was cut by 5 bases and J by 2 bases, with 13 bases left in between. CDR1 and CDR2 from the germline V gene are MGHRA and YSYEKL. The CDR3 loop reads CASSFGLLPYNEQFF. The CDR3 region has the DNA TGCGCCAGCAGCTTTGGACTCCTCCCCTACAATGAGCAGTTCTTC.

The J gene is TRBJ2-1, the V gene TRBV2; 8 nucleotides align to TRBD1. Germline loops: CDR1 SNHLY, CDR2 FYNNEI. Germline trimming cut 1 base from V and 3 bases from J; bases unmatched to any gene: 2. The CDR3 consists of 15 residues. CDR3 DNA: TGTGCCAGCAGTGAAGACAGGGGGTACTACAATGAGCAGTTCTTC. This translates into CASSEDRGYYNEQFF.

This clonotype has at least ten counts. V gene TRBV24-1 combines with J gene TRBJ1-1; D unclear. Trimming removed 6 bases from V and 4 bases from J, with 8 bases in between. Germline CDR1 is KGHDR and CDR2 is SFDVKD. This CDR3 has 12 residues. Here the CDR3 DNA reads TGTGCCACCAGTACCCTCGGCACTGAAGCTTTCTTT. Translated, it gives CATSTLGTEAFF.

This rearrangement joins TRBV3-1 to TRBJ2-1; a possible D gene is TRBD1 (5 bases). V was trimmed by 1 base and J by 15 bases, leaving 10 bases between them. Germline V lookup: CDR1 LGHDT, CDR2 YNNKEL (reference sequence). The CDR3 runs 11 residues. The CDR3 here is CASSQAGFRFF. DNA for the CDR3: TGTGCCAGCAGCCAAGCAGGGTTTAGGTTCTTC.

This clonotype was observed at least ten times. The rearrangement links TRBV29-1 to TRBJ1-1; TRBD1 matches 9 bases. Trimming at V came to 5 bases and at J to 4 bases, leaving 5 bases not matched to a gene. CDR1 and CDR2 (germline): SQVTM, ANQGSEA. This CDR3 region has 13 residues. The CDR3 bases are TGCAGCGTTCCCGGGACAGGGCTCACTGAAGCTTTCTTT. Its protein is CSVPGTGLTEAFF.

This chain links TRBV19 with TRBJ2-1, with TRBD2 as a possible D gene (6 bases). From germline, CDR1 is LNHDA and CDR2 SQIVND (reference sequence). The CDR3 sequence is 14 residues long. V was pared by 5 bases and J by 0 bases, with 8 bases between. CDR3 loop: CASSRTISYNEQFF. CDR3 nucleotides: TGTGCCAGTAGTCGGACTATCTCCTACAATGAGCAGTTCTTC.

This clonotype was seen repeatedly, ten times or more. V is TRBV11-2 and J is TRBJ1-5, with unresolved D. The germline gives CDR1 SGHAT, CDR2 FQNNGV. V lost 1 base and J 4 bases, leaving 11 bases between the germline ends. This CDR3 is built from 15 residues. This CDR3 reads CASSLAWGGNQPQHF. As DNA, the CDR3 is TGTGCCAGCAGCTTAGCTTGGGGTGGTAATCAGCCCCAGCATTTT.

This clonotype appeared a few times. The chain couples TRBV12-3 or TRBV12-4 to TRBJ2-3, with 11 bases that match TRBD1. The junction had 10 bases not matched to a gene; V was cut back by 7 bases and J by 4 bases. The CDR3 totals 16 residues. The CDR3 is CASNLLGTGGSDTQYF. The CDR3 nucleotides read TGTGCCAGCAACCTCTTGGGGACAGGGGGGTCAGATACGCAGTATTTT.

The chain couples TRBV5-5 to TRBJ2-2, with D tentatively TRBD1 (6 bases). The V end was cut by 5 bases, the J end by 1 base, with 15 bases between. CDR1 and CDR2 from the germline V gene are SGHKS and YYEKEE (reference sequence). The CDR3 runs to 16 residues. CDR3 DNA: TGTGCCAGCAGGTACAGGGAACCCCGGAACACCGGGGAGCTGTTTTTT. Translating gives CASRYREPRNTGELFF.